This T cell receptor beta chain stems from a study of TIL therapy for anti-PD-1-resistant metastatic lung cancer. Study findings and constraints: TIL cultures after expansion showed higher clonality and lower diversity than baseline tumor (median 6% vs 31%).

Comments on this clone: Its target is not known.

Indicated time point: pre-treatment sample, taken before nivolumab and TIL therapy. Most excised metastases sampled were pleural nodules or supraclavicular lymph nodes. Progressing patients received lymphodepletion, expanded TIL infusion and IL-2. Enrollment ran from 2017 to January 2020. V was trimmed by 1 base and J by 6 bases, leaving 7 bases between them. The CDR3 length is 14 residues. Looked up from germline, CDR1 is SEHNR and CDR2 is FQNEAQ (reference sequence). The libraries were made with immunoSEQ v3. Survey-level samples got some 2 million read pairs; deep-level samples got roughly 4.5-6 million. Sequenced by immunoSEQ multiplex PCR; TCRdb stores in-frame clones only, minus some. The table lists around 2,200 clones, roughly 80% of them singletons.

The sample in question was tumor tissue, obtained at baseline. The sequence was obtained from a person between 25 and 80 years old with non-small cell lung cancer. This chain uses TRBV7-9 with TRBJ1-6; no clear D gene. This chain's CDR3 is CASSLDGFNSPLHF. The CDR3 region has the DNA TGTGCCAGCAGCTTAGATGGGTTTAATTCACCCCTCCACTTT. Supplemented by reference TRBV7-9 and TRBJ1-6, the full variable domain reads DTGVSQNPRHKITKRGQNVTFRCDPISEHNRLYWYRQTLGQGPEFLTYFQNEAQLEKSRLLSDRFSAERPKGSFSTLEIQRTEQGDSAMYLCASSLDGFNSPLHFGNGTRLTVT.